This record concerns one T cell receptor (beta chain) sequence. Its antigen is unknown. The record has no base qualities; no much larger clone is one base away. TCRbeta CDR3 regions were amplified from genomic DNA by means of the immunoSEQ Assay, a bias-controlled multiplex PCR. Under the source paper's analysis protocol: The number of nucleated cells in each sample was estimated from the amplification of reference gene primers within the assay. To quantify the absolute abundance of each unique TCRbeta CDR3 rearrangement, sequence reads were collapsed and filtered. For each sample, productive Simpson clonality was calculated as the square root of Simpson's diversity index across productive rearrangements. Imported from immuneACCESS, the table was reduced by TCRdb to in-frame sequences with V and J called. These copies leave out some clones; in studies compared against another copy, an unresolved V gene accounts for under half, and the cause of the remainder is not known. V, J and clone size derive from that table, while D and trimming were established from the DNA sequence. The table for this sample lists about 250,000 clones; approximately 90% of them were counted only once. The top ten clonotypes cover over 7.5% of the sample.

The data stem from a study of blood T cell repertoires in COVID-19 (dated by TCRdb to 2018 to 2020). Broadly, across the study: Collaborator samples came from the United States, Italy and Spain and covered acute and convalescent phases of COVID-19. The prospective study material was composed of cDNA or gDNA derived from T cells, B-cell-depleted T cells, or PBMCs. Subjects who had been exposed to COVID-19, were actively infected with it, or had recovered from it provided the deeply sampled blood TCRbeta repertoires that made up the dataset. The repertoires were made available in a free public database intended to serve as a resource for research on the immune response to SARS-CoV-2. The samples were drawn from the first 160 participants of the ongoing ImmuneRACE study and from 950 to 1,500 subjects provided by 6 global collaborators. The sample metadata nearly always contained a de-identified subject ID, COVID-19 status, age in years and sex. Where available, HLA class I and class II types were obtained from metadata supplied by the sample provider rather than from assay-based typing. Study-wide conclusions, independent of this receptor: How much clinical and demographic metadata was included differed by source and by participant, and the metadata was provided uncurated.

Participants in the prospective study were enrolled through a virtual design, were aged roughly 18 to 90 years, and lived in 24 United States geographic areas. To assign participants to cohorts, the prospective study relied on clinical history that participants themselves reported in a screening survey and a study questionnaire. Recovered participants in ImmuneRACE Cohort 3 were defined by two consecutive negative NP/OP PCR tests, clearance by a healthcare professional, or resolution of symptoms. Each participant in the prospective study had whole blood, serum and a nasopharyngeal or oropharyngeal swab collected by mobile phlebotomists. Participants in the prospective study had the option to provide additional blood draws and questionnaires over a roughly 2-month period. Before DNA extraction, blood samples from the prospective study were shipped at room temperature or frozen. At the junction V is shortened by 0 bases and J by 5 bases; bases outside the gene matches: 8. The germline V gene supplies CDR1 SGDLS and CDR2 YYNGEE. Measured from the cysteine to the phenylalanine, the CDR3 is 17 residues long. The read is trimmed to its CDR3 DNA, 51 bases read in frame from base 1.

Sequencing input: PBMCs or T cells enriched from blood (not recorded which). Here the chain combines TRBV9 and TRBJ2-5, with TRBD2 matching 12 junction bases. This receptor was obtained from a man aged 40-50 years who had recovered from COVID-19. The nucleotides are TGTGCCAGCAGCGTAGCTTCCACTCTAGCGGGAGGGGAGACCCAGTACTTC. This translates into CASSVASTLAGGETQYF.